A selection of T cell receptor beta chains follows, all from one sample in a study of shared clonotypes between healthy human individuals. Generated by immunoSEQ multiplex PCR, the TCRdb table keeps only in-frame clones and is missing some. The data contain fewer than 600,000 clones, 75% to 85% of them singletons. Sequencing was carried out using PBMCs. The receptors were gathered from a woman aged 40 to 49 in good health. Some clones in this sample may be carry-over from other donors' samples. CDR3s include the opening cysteine and the closing phenylalanine or tryptophan. The order of the fields is clone size, D gene, J gene, V gene, CDR3 protein, CDR3 DNA. D genes are given only for firm matches. Expanded clones are given a class, and other clones once, few, many or no size at all.

. TRBD2 TRBJ2-1 TRBV29-1 CSVGASGSEVAFF TGCAGCGTTGGGGCTAGCGGGAGCGAGGTCGCGTTCTTC
. . TRBJ1-1 TRBV2 CASRDLGREAFF TGTGCCAGCCGGGACCTAGGGAGGGAAGCTTTCTTT
. . TRBJ2-3 TRBV7-8 CASSFPGLSTDTQYF TGTGCCAGCAGTTTCCCAGGACTGAGCACAGATACGCAGTATTTT
. TRBD1 TRBJ2-2 TRBV7-8 CASSFWTGVTGELFF TGTGCCAGCAGCTTCTGGACAGGGGTAACCGGGGAGCTGTTTTTT
few . TRBJ2-6 TRBV27 CASKHGANVLTF TGTGCCAGCAAACACGGGGCCAACGTCCTGACTTTC
. TRBD2 TRBJ2-1 TRBV28 CASSLPSGRAKNEQFF TGTGCCAGCAGTTTGCCAAGCGGGAGGGCTAAGAATGAGCAGTTCTTC
. TRBD1 TRBJ1-2 TRBV2 CASSRNGQGSGYTF TGTGCCAGCAGTAGAAATGGACAGGGAAGCGGCTACACCTTC
. TRBD2 TRBJ2-1 TRBV9 CASSLRVVAGVNEQFF TGTGCCAGCAGCTTGAGAGTAGTAGCGGGAGTTAATGAGCAGTTCTTC
. TRBD2 TRBJ2-1 TRBV29-1 CSVAPGGASYNEQFF TGCAGCGTTGCGCCGGGAGGTGCCTCCTACAATGAGCAGTTCTTC
. . TRBJ1-5 TRBV6-5 CASRRQVNQPQHF TGTGCCAGCAGGAGACAGGTTAATCAGCCCCAGCATTTT
. TRBD1 TRBJ1-2 TRBV28 CASLAGGYTDGYTF TGTGCCAGCCTGGCAGGGGGTTATACCGATGGCTACACCTTC
. TRBD2 TRBJ2-2 TRBV7-2 CASSLGASGSTGELFF TGTGCCAGCAGCTTAGGGGCTAGCGGGAGTACCGGGGAGCTGTTTTTT
. . TRBJ2-3 TRBV5-1 CASSLGGSGDTQYF TGCGCCAGCAGCTTGGGTGGCAGCGGAGATACGCAGTATTTT
. TRBD2 TRBJ2-1 TRBV11-2 CASSFTGTSGGEQFF TGTGCCAGCAGCTTTACAGGAACTAGCGGGGGTGAGCAGTTCTTC
. . TRBJ1-3 TRBV2 CASSVVSSGNTIYF TGTGCCAGCAGTGTGGTCAGCTCTGGAAACACCATATATTTT
. . TRBJ2-7 TRBV2 CASSENHGPYEQYF TGTGCCAGCAGTGAAAATCACGGGCCCTACGAGCAGTACTTC
few TRBD1 TRBJ2-5 TRBV7-9 CASSSFFRGSGTQYF TGTGCCAGCAGCTCATTTTTCAGGGGGAGCGGAACCCAGTACTTC
. . TRBJ2-7 TRBV19 CASSPAEGVYEQYF TGTGCCAGTAGTCCTGCGGAAGGGGTATACGAGCAGTACTTC
. . TRBJ2-7 TRBV5-1 CASSLVGMDSSYEQYF TGCGCCAGCAGCTTGGTAGGCATGGACAGCTCCTACGAGCAGTACTTC
. . TRBJ1-4 TRBV5-1 CASSSEGGRGEKLFF TGCGCCAGCAGCTCGGAGGGTGGTCGAGGTGAAAAACTGTTTTTT
. . TRBJ1-5 TRBV7-8 CASSLGPHNQPQHF TGTGCCAGCAGCTTAGGGCCCCACAATCAGCCCCAGCATTTT
many TRBD2 TRBJ2-6 TRBV10-3 CAISESTGGSSGANVLTF TGTGCCATCAGTGAGTCGACGGGAGGGAGCTCTGGGGCCAACGTCCTGACTTTC
. TRBD1 TRBJ1-5 TRBV19 CASSLADRAGGPQHF TGTGCCAGTAGTCTGGCTGACAGGGCCGGCGGGCCCCAGCATTTT
. TRBD2 TRBJ2-3 TRBV11-3 CASSLGTSGRTDTQYF TGTGCCAGCAGCTTAGGTACTAGCGGGAGGACAGATACGCAGTATTTT
. TRBD2 TRBJ2-2 TRBV7-9 CASSLRGTSGAAGTGELFF TGTGCCAGCAGCTTAAGAGGGACTAGCGGGGCTGCGGGCACCGGGGAGCTGTTTTTT
. . TRBJ1-2 TRBV28 CASKTFGHGGYTF TGTGCCAGCAAAACCTTCGGCCATGGAGGCTACACCTTC
. . TRBJ2-5 TRBV7-9 CASSYLGETQYF TGTGCCAGCAGCTATCTAGGAGAGACCCAGTACTTC
. . TRBJ1-1 TRBV9 CASSVDPQDTEAFF TGTGCCAGCAGCGTAGATCCACAGGACACTGAAGCTTTCTTT
. . TRBJ2-7 TRBV7-2 CASSSPPGEQYF TGTGCCAGCAGCTCCCCCCCAGGCGAGCAGTACTTC
. . TRBJ1-1 TRBV5-1 CASSLVLRIENTEAFF TGCGCCAGCAGCCTCGTGTTGAGGATCGAGAACACTGAAGCTTTCTTT
. . TRBJ2-7 TRBV10-3 CAISENRDTYEQYF TGTGCCATCAGTGAGAACAGGGACACCTACGAGCAGTACTTC
many . TRBJ2-1 TRBV2 CASRTTGGEQFF TGTGCCAGCAGGACAACAGGTGGTGAGCAGTTCTTC
. . TRBJ2-7 TRBV30 CAWSLNEQYF TGTGCCTGGAGTCTGAACGAGCAGTACTTC
. TRBD1 TRBJ2-2 TRBV7-2 CASSAPGQGTGELFF TGTGCCAGCAGCGCCCCGGGACAGGGTACCGGGGAGCTGTTTTTT
. . TRBJ1-6 TRBV7-2 CASSWKVDSPLHF TGTGCCAGCAGCTGGAAAGTTGATTCACCCCTCCACTTT
. TRBD2 TRBJ2-7 TRBV5-4 CASSSDQIVAGEGVYEQYF TGTGCCAGCAGCTCAGACCAGATTGTAGCGGGAGAAGGGGTCTACGAGCAGTACTTC
. . TRBJ1-1 TRBV18 CASSPQVMNTEAFF TGTGCCAGCTCACCACAGGTGATGAACACTGAAGCTTTCTTT
. TRBD1 TRBJ2-7 TRBV28 CASSSIRQGAYF TGTGCCAGCAGTTCCATCCGACAGGGGGCGTACTTC
. . TRBJ1-3 TRBV4-3 CASSQDFGELSGNTIYF TGCGCCAGCAGCCAAGATTTCGGGGAACTCTCTGGAAACACCATATATTTT
. . TRBJ2-2 TRBV27 CASSSSAGELFF TGTGCCAGCAGTTCTAGCGCCGGGGAGCTGTTTTTT
. TRBD1 TRBJ1-1 TRBV6-6 CASAGGPNTEAFF TGTGCCAGCGCAGGGGGCCCGAACACTGAAGCTTTCTTT
. TRBD2 TRBJ2-3 TRBV9 CASSVSGGGADTQYF TGTGCCAGCAGCGTTAGCGGGGGGGGTGCAGATACGCAGTATTTT
. TRBD1 TRBJ1-3 TRBV30 CAWNRDSKRNTIYF TGTGCCTGGAACCGGGACAGTAAGCGAAACACCATATATTTT
. TRBD2 TRBJ2-7 TRBV2 CASKTSGILYEQYF TGTGCCAGCAAGACTAGCGGGATTCTGTACGAGCAGTACTTC
once . TRBJ1-6 TRBV7-9 CASSLSGPYNSPLHF TGTGCCAGCAGCTTAAGCGGACCGTATAATTCACCCCTCCACTTT
. . TRBJ2-7 TRBV28 CASSLRHEQYF TGTGCCAGCAGTTTACGCCACGAGCAGTACTTC